The 29 T cell receptor beta chains presented below share a single source sample, sequenced in a study of lymphopenia after photon versus proton radiotherapy. Measured with immunoSEQ multiplex PCR; TCRdb has only the in-frame clones, and not every one. The sample holds some 30,000 clones, 90% seen once. The sequences come from peripheral blood, collected from a patient treated with photon-based radiotherapy. Receptor source: a woman aged 45-65 years with pancreatic cancer.

The chain is built from TRBV11-2 and TRBJ2-7; no definite D call. CDR3 length: 13 residues. V was cut by 1 base and J by 2 bases, with 6 bases left in between. Germline values: CDR1 SGHAT, CDR2 FQNNGV. CDR3: CASSLGQTYEQYF. In nucleotides, the CDR3 is TGTGCCAGCAGCTTAGGTCAGACCTACGAGCAGTACTTC.

This chain joins TRBV5-1 and TRBJ2-1; 8 bases are a match to TRBD2. CDR3 size: 15 residues. Germline CDR1 reads SGHRS; CDR2 reads YFSETQ. V dropped 0 bases and J dropped 8; count of bases not matched to a gene: 7. In nucleotides, the CDR3 is TGCGCCAGCAGCTTGGACGGGAGGGGCGGGGATGAGCAGTTCTTC. Translation gives CASSLDGRGGDEQFF.

The chain links TRBV5-6 to TRBJ2-3; 7 bases line up with TRBD1. This CDR3 has 16 amino acids. J lost 0 bases, V lost 0 bases, and 4 bases had no gene match. Germline assignment: CDR1 SGHDT and CDR2 YYEEEE. The DNA for the CDR3 is TGTGCCAGCAGCTTGGTTCCGGGACAGAGCACAGATACGCAGTATTTT. Encoded protein: CASSLVPGQSTDTQYF. Full variable domain (missing parts from reference TRBV5-6 and TRBJ2-3): DAGVTQSPTHLIKTRGQQVTLRCSPKSGHDTVSWYQQALGQGPQFIFQYYEEEERQRGNFPDRFSGHQFPNYSSELNVNALLLGDSALYLCASSLVPGQSTDTQYFGPGTRLTVL.

As regards this clone: This sample also contains other DNA sequences that code for the same CDR3. J is TRBJ1-3 and V is TRBV5-1; maybe TRBD1 (5 bases). The CDR3 covers 16 residues. V shed 4 bases and J shed 0 bases, with 14 bases lying between them. Germline-derived CDR1 and CDR2 are SGHRS and YFSETQ. CDR3 in amino acids: CASSPPKGSSGNTIYF. DNA of the CDR3: TGCGCCAGCAGCCCGCCAAAGGGGAGCTCTGGAAACACCATATATTTT.

This clone was counted between two and nine times. CDR3 residues: CASNRINQPQHF. CDR3 coding DNA: TGTGCCAGCAACCGAATCAATCAGCCCCAGCATTTT. The rearrangement links TRBV6-5 to TRBJ1-5; D gene uncertain. This CDR3 comprises 12 residues. The V end was cut by 7 bases, the J end by 3 bases, with 7 bases between. CDR1 MNHEY and CDR2 SVGAGI come from the germline V gene.

The chain links TRBV5-5 to TRBJ2-1; a weak D match, TRBD2 (5 bases). The V end was cut by 2 bases, the J end by 7 bases, with 7 bases between. The CDR3 loop spans 12 amino acids. Germline CDR1 is SGHKS and CDR2 is YYEKEE (reference sequence). CDR3 DNA sequence: TGTGCCAGCAGCTTAACTAGTAATGAGCAGTTCTTC. Its translation is CASSLTSNEQFF.

The chain couples TRBV14 to TRBJ2-2, with TRBD2 matching 14 bases. Per the germline V gene, CDR1 is SGHDN and CDR2 is FVKESK. The V segment lost 9 bases and the J segment 4 bases; nucleotides outside the gene matches: 1. The CDR3 loop spans 14 amino acids. CDR3 DNA sequence: TGTGCCAGGACTAGCGGGAGGGCCACCGGGGAGCTGTTTTTT. Its translation: CARTSGRATGELFF.

The rearrangement links TRBV5-1 to TRBJ1-2; 8 bases align to TRBD1. V shed 4 bases and J 3 bases; nucleotides not matched to a gene: 11. This CDR3 has 16 amino acids. CDR1 is SGHRS, CDR2 YFSETQ, per germline. The CDR3 loop is CASSPRATGVDYGYTF. The CDR3 DNA reads as TGCGCCAGCAGCCCTCGGGCGACAGGGGTAGACTATGGCTACACCTTC.

J is TRBJ2-7 and V is TRBV12-2; TRBD1, the table's D call, was not compared with the DNA. TRBV12-2 is classified as a pseudogene. The CDR3 contains 15 residues. The CDR3, as DNA: TGTGCAAGTCGCTTAGGGAGAGGGGGCCTGAACGAGCAGTACTTC. Translated, it gives CASRLGRGGLNEQYF.

V usage is TRBV21-1 and J usage is TRBJ2-5. TRBV21-1 is designated a pseudogene. CDR3 length: 16 residues. CDR3 protein: CASSATGYTFSETQYF. For the CDR3, the DNA is TGTGCCAGCAGCGCTACTGGCTACACTTTCTCTGAGACCCAGTACTTC.

DNA of the CDR3: TGTGCCAGTAGTAATCGAGGCCAGGTCTACGAGCAGTACTTC. This codes for CASSNRGQVYEQYF. This sequence joins TRBV19 and TRBJ2-7; no definite D call. CDR3 length: 14 residues. Germline assignment: CDR1 LNHDA and CDR2 SQIVND (reference sequence). V lost 4 bases, J lost 3 bases, and 13 bases lay in between. The variable domain in full, with the rest retrieved from reference TRBV19 and TRBJ2-7, is DGGITQSPKYLFRKEGQNVTLSCEQNLNHDAMYWYRQDPGQGLRLIYYSQIVNDFQKGDIAEGYSVSREKKESFPLTVTSAQKNPTAFYLCASSNRGQVYEQYFGPGTRLTVT.

In nucleotides, the CDR3 is TGTGCCAGCAGCCAGACTAGAATCGTCGAGACCCAGTACTTC. Translated, it gives CASSQTRIVETQYF. The chain recombines TRBV13 with TRBJ2-5; D may be TRBD2 (6 bases). V was pared by 5 bases and J by 5 bases, with 15 bases between. CDR1 is PRHDT, CDR2 FYEKMQ, per germline (reference sequence). There are 14 residues in the CDR3.

The CDR3 sequence: CASSREGGGPSGNTIYF. CDR3 bases: TGTGCCAGCAGCCGAGAAGGCGGAGGGCCCTCTGGAAACACCATATATTTT. The V and J genes are TRBV4-2 and TRBJ1-3; D gene unclear. The CDR3 loop spans 17 amino acids. Germline values: CDR1 LGHNA, CDR2 YNFKEQ. The V end lost 4 bases, the J end lost 0 bases, and 16 bases lay between the germline ends.

The V call is TRBV29-1, the J call TRBJ2-5; the D is unclear. The CDR3 is 13 amino acids. CDR1 is SQVTM, CDR2 ANQGSEA, per germline. Trimming stripped 0 bases from V and 1 base from J, with 6 bases between. The CDR3 here is CSVEERIQETQYF. CDR3 bases: TGCAGCGTTGAAGAGCGGATCCAAGAGACCCAGTACTTC.

The J gene is TRBJ2-4, the V gene TRBV6-1; D possibly corresponds to TRBD1 (6 bases). Germline V CDR1 and CDR2: MNHNS, SASEGT. The CDR3 is made up of 16 amino acids. Trimming pared 4 bases from V and 0 bases from J, leaving 13 bases between. The DNA of the CDR3 is TGTGCCAGCAGTGCGACAGGTTCACTAGCCAAAAACATTCAGTACTTC. It translates to CASSATGSLAKNIQYF.

This rearrangement joins TRBV10-1 to TRBJ2-1, with a tentative D call TRBD1 (5 bases). CDR1 WNHNN and CDR2 SYGVQD come from the germline V gene (reference sequence). The CDR3 has 15 residues. Trimming shortened V by 1 base and J by 10 bases, and 17 bases separated the two germline ends. The CDR3 sequence is CASSEYPGMSVEQFF. The CDR3 DNA follows: TGCGCCAGCAGTGAGTACCCAGGGATGTCTGTGGAGCAGTTCTTC.

The rearrangement uses TRBV7-3 and TRBJ2-2; D gene ambiguous. From germline, CDR1 is SGHTA and CDR2 FQGTGA. This CDR3 spans 17 amino acids. Trimming left V 4 bases short and J 0 bases short, with 15 bases between. CDR3 protein: CASSSKAISANTGELFF. The CDR3 region has the DNA TGTGCCAGCAGCTCAAAGGCAATTTCCGCGAACACCGGGGAGCTGTTTTTT.

The gene calls are TRBV27 and TRBJ2-2, with TRBD2 identical over 7 bases. The CDR3 runs to 16 residues. Germline V gene sequence: CDR1 MNHEY, CDR2 SMNVEV (reference sequence). Trimming cost V 9 bases and J 6 bases; bases outside gene matches: 16. This CDR3 is CASVNRAGPRAGELFF. The CDR3 DNA reads TGTGCCAGTGTCAACCGAGCGGGACCTCGGGCCGGGGAGCTGTTTTTT.

The chain recombines TRBV6-1 with TRBJ2-7; D not certain. CDR1 and CDR2 (germline): MNHNS, SASEGT. The CDR3 is 14 residues long. Between the trimmed V and J ends, which lost 2 bases and 0 bases, there was a span of 8 bases. The CDR3: CASSERASSYEQYF. The CDR3, as DNA: TGTGCCAGCAGTGAAAGGGCCAGCTCCTACGAGCAGTACTTC.

This clone came up once. The V and J genes are TRBV7-9 and TRBJ1-4; D gene unclear. This CDR3 spans 16 amino acids. The V gene's germline CDR1 is SEHNR and CDR2 FQNEAQ (reference sequence). The V gene lost 4 bases and the J gene lost 8 bases, with 20 bases spanning the gap. The CDR3 reads CASSSQDPLGWEKLFF. CDR3 DNA sequence: TGTGCCAGCAGCTCGCAGGACCCTCTGGGATGGGAAAAACTGTTTTTT. The full variable domain, rest sourced from reference TRBV7-9 and TRBJ1-4, is DTGVSQNPRHKITKRGQNVTFRCDPISEHNRLYWYRQTLGQGPEFLTYFQNEAQLEKSRLLSDRFSAERPKGSFSTLEIQRTEQGDSAMYLCASSSQDPLGWEKLFFGSGTQLSVL.

The chain is built from TRBV27 and TRBJ2-5; D possibly corresponds to TRBD2 (5 bases). Germline CDR1 and CDR2: MNHEY and SMNVEV (reference sequence). With 6 bases removed from V and 3 bases from J, the gap between germline ends came to 17 bases. This CDR3 comprises 15 residues. CDR3 sequence (DNA): TGTGCCAGCAGCCCTAACGGGAACAGCAAAGAGACCCAGTACTTC. This sequence encodes CASSPNGNSKETQYF.

The rearrangement links TRBV4-1 to TRBJ2-7; TRBD2 aligns across 10 bases. Germline CDR1 and CDR2: MGHRA and YSYEKL. CDR3 length: 16 residues. V lost 1 base and J lost 0; bases outside the gene matches: 3. Written as DNA, the CDR3 is TGCGCCAGCAGCCAAGTCTGGACTAGCGGCTCCTACGAGCAGTACTTC. This translates into CASSQVWTSGSYEQYF.

The chain combines TRBV18 with TRBJ2-1; D might be TRBD1 (6 bases). The CDR3 has 14 residues. From germline, CDR1 is KGHSH and CDR2 LQKENI. V was pared by 6 bases and J by 4 bases, with 13 bases between. For the CDR3, the DNA is TGTGCCAGCTCCCGGGACACGGCATACAATGAGCAGTTCTTC. Translation: CASSRDTAYNEQFF.

A single count supports this clone. J is TRBJ2-3 and V is TRBV5-1, with TRBD2 matching over 7 bases. The CDR3 contains 15 residues. Germline CDR1 reads SGHRS; CDR2 reads YFSETQ. Trimming at V came to 0 bases and at J to 4 bases, leaving 5 bases not matched to a gene. The CDR3 reads CASSLATGRPDTQYF. Written as DNA, the CDR3 is TGCGCCAGCAGCTTGGCCACCGGGAGGCCAGATACGCAGTATTTT.

This clone was counted a single time. This sequence joins TRBV7-9 and TRBJ2-5; 8 nucleotides align to TRBD1. The CDR3 totals 14 residues. Trimming removed 8 bases from V and 2 bases from J; junction bases left unmatched: 7. Germline V gene sequence: CDR1 SEHNR, CDR2 FQNEAQ (reference sequence). CDR3 nucleotide sequence: TGTGCCAGCGGCGACAGGGGTCAACAAGAGACCCAGTACTTC. Protein product: CASGDRGQQETQYF.

J is TRBJ2-7 and V is TRBV29-1, with D perhaps matching TRBD1 (6 bases). Germline loops: CDR1 SQVTM, CDR2 ANQGSEA. Trimming stripped 7 bases from V and 7 bases from J, with 20 bases between. The CDR3 length is 13 residues. The CDR3, as DNA: TGCAGCGCTGGGGGCCTCACGGTGGGAGAGCAGTACTTC. This translates into CSAGGLTVGEQYF.

The CDR3 reads CATSSAPGGGPSGANVLTF. The CDR3 DNA reads as TGTGCCACCAGCAGTGCGCCGGGGGGCGGCCCCTCTGGGGCCAACGTCCTGACTTTC. The genes are TRBV15 and TRBJ2-6, with a possible D match to TRBD2 (7 bases). The CDR3 consists of 19 residues. V was shortened by 3 bases and J by 0 bases, with 18 bases between the two germline ends. Germline loops: CDR1 LNHNV, CDR2 YYDKDF (reference sequence).

This clone was detected a few times. The rearrangement uses TRBV6-1 and TRBJ2-3; tentatively, D is TRBD1 (6 bases). Germline V gene data show CDR1 as MNHNS and CDR2 as SASEGT. Trimming left V 3 bases short and J 1 base short, with 20 bases between. This CDR3 comprises 18 residues. CDR3 in DNA: TGTGCCAGCAGTGATAACATTGGGGGCCCAACTGGCACAGATACGCAGTATTTT. Protein sequence: CASSDNIGGPTGTDTQYF.

V gene TRBV6-6 combines with J gene TRBJ1-5; D is possibly TRBD1 (5 bases). Germline V gene data show CDR1 as MNHNY and CDR2 as SVGAGI (reference sequence). This CDR3 has 14 amino acids. With 3 bases removed from V and 7 bases from J, the gap between germline ends came to 13 bases. CDR3: CASSYFGGNQPQHF. The CDR3 DNA sequence: TGTGCCAGCAGTTATTTCGGGGGAAACCAGCCCCAGCATTTT.